Following are 5 T cell receptor beta chains from one sample sequenced in a study of cytomegalovirus exposure and HLA in healthy donors. The PCR used 60 Vbeta and 13 Jbeta primers. Repertoires were generated with immunoSEQ multiplex PCR, while TCRdb's copy carries only in-frame clones and drops some. In the table there are around 150,000 clones, around 77% of which are singletons. The source material was PBMCs. These receptors came from a man aged 25-45 years in good health and CMV-seronegative.

The chain uses TRBV7-8 and TRBJ2-1; TRBD1 is a possible D gene (5 bases). Trimming shortened V by 3 bases and J by 10 bases, and 13 bases separated the two germline ends. The CDR3 runs 13 residues. Looked up from germline, CDR1 is SGHVS and CDR2 is FQNEAQ. CDR3 sequence reads: CASSFRTRNEQFF. The CDR3 nucleotides read TGTGCCAGCAGCTTCCGGACACGGAACGAGCAGTTCTTC.

The J gene is TRBJ1-5, the V gene TRBV27; 7 bases are shared with TRBD1. J gave up 0 bases and V 5 bases, and 1 base lay outside the gene matches. CDR3 size: 14 residues. The germline V gene has CDR1 MNHEY and CDR2 SMNVEV (reference sequence). The DNA of the CDR3 is TGTGCCAGCAGTCGACAGGGTAGCAATCAGCCCCAGCATTTT. Translation: CASSRQGSNQPQHF.

V gene TRBV2 combines with J gene TRBJ2-1, with D perhaps matching TRBD2 (5 bases). Trimming took off 7 bases at V and 9 bases at J, with 19 bases between the two ends. The CDR3 runs to 14 residues. CDR1 and CDR2 (germline): SNHLY, FYNNEI. This CDR3 is CASKTPPRVSEQFF. CDR3 sequence (DNA): TGTGCCAGCAAGACACCTCCGAGGGTCAGTGAGCAGTTCTTC.

This chain links TRBV6-1 with TRBJ1-5; a weak D match, TRBD1 (6 bases). The germline V gene encodes CDR1 MNHNS and CDR2 SASEGT. CDR3 length: 13 amino acids. The germline V and J ends were trimmed by 6 bases and 3 bases, with 9 bases remaining between them. CDR3 sequence reads: CASRGQINQPQHF. The CDR3 DNA reads TGTGCCAGCAGAGGACAGATCAATCAGCCCCAGCATTTT.

The chain employs TRBV18 and TRBJ1-2, with TRBD1 as a possible D gene (6 bases). Germline values: CDR1 KGHSH, CDR2 LQKENI. The CDR3 is made up of 16 amino acids. Trimming shortened V by 2 bases and J by 0 bases, and 13 bases separated the two germline ends. The CDR3 coding sequence is TGTGCCAGCTCACCATATTCAGGGGAAGCTAACTATGGCTACACCTTC. This encodes CASSPYSGEANYGYTF. The complete variable domain, with remaining parts taken from reference TRBV18 and TRBJ1-2, reads NAGVMQNPRHLVRRRGQEARLRCSPMKGHSHVYWYRQLPEEGLKFMVYLQKENIIDESGMPKERFSAEFPKEGPSILRIQQVVRGDSAAYFCASSPYSGEANYGYTFGSGTRLTVV.